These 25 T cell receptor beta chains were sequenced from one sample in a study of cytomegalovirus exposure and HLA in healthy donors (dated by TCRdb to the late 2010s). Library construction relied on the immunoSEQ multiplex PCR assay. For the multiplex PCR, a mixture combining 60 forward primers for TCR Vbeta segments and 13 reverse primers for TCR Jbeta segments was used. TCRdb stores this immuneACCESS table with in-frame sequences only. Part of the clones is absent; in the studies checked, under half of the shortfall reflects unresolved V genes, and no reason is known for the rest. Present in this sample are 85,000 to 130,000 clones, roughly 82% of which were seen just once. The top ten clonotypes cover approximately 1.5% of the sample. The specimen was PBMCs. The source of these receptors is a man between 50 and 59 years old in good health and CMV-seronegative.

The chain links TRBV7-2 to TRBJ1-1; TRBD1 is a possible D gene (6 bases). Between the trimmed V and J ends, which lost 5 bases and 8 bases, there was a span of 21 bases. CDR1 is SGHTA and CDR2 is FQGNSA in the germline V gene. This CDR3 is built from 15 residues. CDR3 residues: CASSPHPNREREAFF. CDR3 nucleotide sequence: TGTGCCAGCAGCCCACATCCGAACAGGGAGCGGGAAGCTTTCTTT.

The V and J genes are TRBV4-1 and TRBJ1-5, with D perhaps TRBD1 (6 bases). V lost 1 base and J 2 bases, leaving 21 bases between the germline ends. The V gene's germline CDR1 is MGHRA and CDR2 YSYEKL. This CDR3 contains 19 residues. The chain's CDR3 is CASSQAAAGRGTGNQPQHF. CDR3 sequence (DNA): TGCGCCAGCAGCCAAGCAGCCGCAGGGAGGGGGACGGGCAATCAGCCCCAGCATTTT.

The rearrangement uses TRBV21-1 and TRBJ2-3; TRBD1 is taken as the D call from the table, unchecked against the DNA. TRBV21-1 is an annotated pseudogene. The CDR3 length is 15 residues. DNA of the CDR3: TGTGCCAGCAGATCTCAGGGGGATTGCACAGATACGCAGTATTTT. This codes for CASRSQGDCTDTQYF.

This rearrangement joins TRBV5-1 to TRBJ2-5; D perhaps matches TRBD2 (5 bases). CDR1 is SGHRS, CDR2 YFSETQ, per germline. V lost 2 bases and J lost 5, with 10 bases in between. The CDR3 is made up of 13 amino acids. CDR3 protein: CASSFSRGETQYF. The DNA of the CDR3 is TGCGCCAGCAGCTTTAGTAGAGGGGAGACCCAGTACTTC.

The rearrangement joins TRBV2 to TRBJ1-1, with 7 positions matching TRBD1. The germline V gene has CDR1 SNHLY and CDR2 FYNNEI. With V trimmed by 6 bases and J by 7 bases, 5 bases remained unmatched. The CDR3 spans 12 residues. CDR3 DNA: TGTGCCAGCAGCGTGGACAGGAGTGAAGCTTTCTTT. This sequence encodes CASSVDRSEAFF.

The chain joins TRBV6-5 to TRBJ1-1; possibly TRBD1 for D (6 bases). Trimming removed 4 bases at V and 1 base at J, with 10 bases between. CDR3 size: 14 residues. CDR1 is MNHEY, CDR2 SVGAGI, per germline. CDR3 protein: CASSFAQGNTEAFF. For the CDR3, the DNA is TGTGCCAGCAGTTTTGCACAGGGGAACACTGAAGCTTTCTTT.

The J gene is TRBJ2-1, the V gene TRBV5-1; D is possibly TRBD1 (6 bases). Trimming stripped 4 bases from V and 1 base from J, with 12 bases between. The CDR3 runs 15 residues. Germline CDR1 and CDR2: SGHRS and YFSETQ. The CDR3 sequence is CASSPRTASYNEQFF. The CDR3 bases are TGCGCCAGCAGCCCCAGGACAGCGTCCTACAATGAGCAGTTCTTC.

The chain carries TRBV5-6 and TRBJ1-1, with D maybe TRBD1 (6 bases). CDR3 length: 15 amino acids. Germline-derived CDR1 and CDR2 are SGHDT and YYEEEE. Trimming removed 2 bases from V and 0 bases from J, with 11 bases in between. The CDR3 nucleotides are TGTGCCAGCAGCTTCTTGGACAGACTGAACACTGAAGCTTTCTTT. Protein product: CASSFLDRLNTEAFF. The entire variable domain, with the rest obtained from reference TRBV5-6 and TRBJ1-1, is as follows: DAGVTQSPTHLIKTRGQQVTLRCSPKSGHDTVSWYQQALGQGPQFIFQYYEEEERQRGNFPDRFSGHQFPNYSSELNVNALLLGDSALYLCASSFLDRLNTEAFFGQGTRLTVV.

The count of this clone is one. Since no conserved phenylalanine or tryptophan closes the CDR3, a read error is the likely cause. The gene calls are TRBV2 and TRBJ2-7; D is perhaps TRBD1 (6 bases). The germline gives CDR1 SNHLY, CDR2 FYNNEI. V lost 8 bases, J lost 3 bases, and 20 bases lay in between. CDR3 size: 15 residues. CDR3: CASGSDRWGFYEQYA. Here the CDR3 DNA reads TGTGCCAGCGGTAGCGACAGGTGGGGGTTCTACGAGCAGTACGCC.

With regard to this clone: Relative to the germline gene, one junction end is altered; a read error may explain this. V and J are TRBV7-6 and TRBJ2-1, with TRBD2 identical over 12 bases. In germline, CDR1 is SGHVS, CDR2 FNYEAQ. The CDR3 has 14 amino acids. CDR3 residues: CASSLQTSGSPRIF. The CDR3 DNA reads TGTGCCAGCAGCCTACAGACTAGCGGGAGTCCTAGGATCTTC.

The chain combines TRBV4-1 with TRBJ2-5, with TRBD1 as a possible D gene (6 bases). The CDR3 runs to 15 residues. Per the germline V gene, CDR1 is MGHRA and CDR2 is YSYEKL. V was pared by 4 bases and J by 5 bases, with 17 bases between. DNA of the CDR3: TGCGCCAGCAGCCTACGGGACACTCCAGGGGAGACCCAGTACTTC. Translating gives CASSLRDTPGETQYF.

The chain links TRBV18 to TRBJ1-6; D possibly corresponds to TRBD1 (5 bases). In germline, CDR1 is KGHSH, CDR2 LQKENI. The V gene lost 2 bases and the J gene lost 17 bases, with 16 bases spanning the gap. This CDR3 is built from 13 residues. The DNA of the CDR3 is TGTGCCAGCTCACCATCGGGGGACGTCGAGTTCCACTTT. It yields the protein CASSPSGDVEFHF.

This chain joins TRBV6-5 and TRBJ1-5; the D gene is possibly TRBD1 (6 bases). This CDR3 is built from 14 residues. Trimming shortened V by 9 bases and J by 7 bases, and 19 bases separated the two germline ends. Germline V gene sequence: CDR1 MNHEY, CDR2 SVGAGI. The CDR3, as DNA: TGTGCCAGGGTCAGGGGCGTTGGGAACCAGCCCCAGCATTTT. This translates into CARVRGVGNQPQHF.

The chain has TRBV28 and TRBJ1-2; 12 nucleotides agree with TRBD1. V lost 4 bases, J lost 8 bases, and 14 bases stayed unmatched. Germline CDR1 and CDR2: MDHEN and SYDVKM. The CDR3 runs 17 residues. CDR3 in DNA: TGTGCCAGCAGTTCTCGGGACAGGGGGCCTAGGTTGACGGGCTACACCTTC. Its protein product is CASSSRDRGPRLTGYTF.

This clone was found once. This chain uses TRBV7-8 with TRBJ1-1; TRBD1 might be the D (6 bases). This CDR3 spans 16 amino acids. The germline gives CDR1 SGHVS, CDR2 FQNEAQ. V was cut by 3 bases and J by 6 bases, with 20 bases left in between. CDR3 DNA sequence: TGTGCCAGCAGCTTGGGTTTTGGGGGCCAATCTGCTGAAGCTTTCTTT. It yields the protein CASSLGFGGQSAEAFF.

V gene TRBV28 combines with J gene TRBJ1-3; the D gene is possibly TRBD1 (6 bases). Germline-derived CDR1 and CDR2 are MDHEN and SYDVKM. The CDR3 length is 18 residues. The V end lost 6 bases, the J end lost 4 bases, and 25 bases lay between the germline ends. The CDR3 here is CASRVTQGQAGSGNTIYF. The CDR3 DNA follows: TGTGCCAGCAGGGTAACACAGGGCCAAGCAGGGTCAGGAAACACCATATATTTT.

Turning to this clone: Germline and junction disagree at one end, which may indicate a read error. Here the CDR3 DNA reads TGTTCCAGCAAGCACGGCGGGGCCCCCACAGATACGCAGTATTTT. Translated, it gives CSSKHGGAPTDTQYF. V usage is TRBV7-9 and J usage is TRBJ2-3; a weak D match, TRBD2 (6 bases). Germline lookup yields CDR1 SEHNR and CDR2 FQNEAQ (reference sequence). The length of the CDR3 is 15 residues.

CDR3 loop: CASSFQPGTLHF. In DNA, the CDR3 is TGTGCCAGCAGTTTCCAACCGGGAACCCTCCACTTT. The gene calls are TRBV27 and TRBJ1-6; D not certain. The germline V and J ends were trimmed by 3 bases and 14 bases, with 11 bases remaining between them. In germline, CDR1 is MNHEY, CDR2 SMNVEV (reference sequence). The CDR3 loop spans 12 amino acids.

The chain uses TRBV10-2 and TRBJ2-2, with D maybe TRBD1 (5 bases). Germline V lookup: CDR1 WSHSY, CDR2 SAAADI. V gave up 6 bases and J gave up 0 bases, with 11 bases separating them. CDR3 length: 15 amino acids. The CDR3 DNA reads TGCGCCAGCAGCCCTCTGACAGCGAACACCGGGGAGCTGTTTTTT. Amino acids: CASSPLTANTGELFF.

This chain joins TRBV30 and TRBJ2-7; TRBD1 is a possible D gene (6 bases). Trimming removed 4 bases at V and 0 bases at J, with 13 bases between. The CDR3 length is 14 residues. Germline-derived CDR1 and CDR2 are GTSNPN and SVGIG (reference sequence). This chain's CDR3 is CAWNGGRGSYEQYF. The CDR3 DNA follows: TGTGCCTGGAATGGAGGCAGGGGCTCCTACGAGCAGTACTTC.

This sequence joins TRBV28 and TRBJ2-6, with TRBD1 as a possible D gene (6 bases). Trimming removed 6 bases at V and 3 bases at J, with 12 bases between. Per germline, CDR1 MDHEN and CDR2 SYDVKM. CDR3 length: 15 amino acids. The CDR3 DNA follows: TGTGCCAGCAGCTACACAGGGTTTGGGGCCAACGTCCTGACTTTC. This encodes CASSYTGFGANVLTF.

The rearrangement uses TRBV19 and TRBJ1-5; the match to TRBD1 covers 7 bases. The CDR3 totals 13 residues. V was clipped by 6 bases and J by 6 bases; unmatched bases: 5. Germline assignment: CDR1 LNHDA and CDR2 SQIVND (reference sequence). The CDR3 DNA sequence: TGTGCCAGTAGGGACAGGAGGGGTCAGCCCCAGCATTTT. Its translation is CASRDRRGQPQHF.

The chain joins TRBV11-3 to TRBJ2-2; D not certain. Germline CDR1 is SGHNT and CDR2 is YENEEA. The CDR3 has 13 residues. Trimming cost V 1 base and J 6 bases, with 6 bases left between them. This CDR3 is CASSLGVAGELFF. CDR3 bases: TGTGCCAGCAGCTTAGGAGTTGCCGGGGAGCTGTTTTTT.

In DNA form, the CDR3 reads TGTGCCAGCAGCTTAGTCGTCGGCCGGGACAGGCTCGACTACGAGCAGTACGTC. It codes for CASSLVVGRDRLDYEQYV. V is TRBV7-9 and J is TRBJ2-7; 8 bases match TRBD1. The CDR3 is made up of 18 amino acids. V lost 1 base and J lost 3; bases outside the gene matches: 14. CDR1 is SEHNR and CDR2 is FQNEAQ in the germline V gene (reference sequence).

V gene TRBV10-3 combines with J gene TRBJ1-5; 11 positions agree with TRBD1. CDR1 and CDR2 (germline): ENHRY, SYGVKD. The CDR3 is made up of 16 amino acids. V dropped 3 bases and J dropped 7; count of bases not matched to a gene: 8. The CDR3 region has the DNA TGTGCCATCAGTGACCCCGGACAGGGGGCATACCAGCCCCAGCATTTT. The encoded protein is CAISDPGQGAYQPQHF.